These 26 T cell receptor beta chains were all obtained from the same sample, sequenced in a study of cytomegalovirus exposure and HLA in healthy donors. The PCR was carried out with 60 Vbeta primers and 13 Jbeta primers. Generated by immunoSEQ multiplex PCR, the TCRdb table keeps only in-frame clones and is missing some. Of approximately 110,000 clones in the sample, 80% to 90% were seen once. Source material: PBMCs. These receptors all stem from a woman in her thirties in good health and CMV-seronegative.

This clone was found a few times. The chain couples TRBV7-9 to TRBJ2-5; 11 bases are shared with TRBD2. Per germline, CDR1 SEHNR and CDR2 FQNEAQ (reference sequence). The CDR3 totals 15 residues. J lost 1 base, V lost 5 bases, and 3 bases had no gene match. This CDR3 is CASSPTSGVQETQYF. The CDR3 DNA follows: TGTGCCAGCAGCCCGACTAGCGGGGTCCAAGAGACCCAGTACTTC.

The chain carries TRBV7-9 and TRBJ2-6; 11 nucleotides match TRBD1. There are 17 residues in the CDR3. V was clipped by 6 bases and J by 0 bases; unmatched bases: 4. Per the germline V gene, CDR1 is SEHNR and CDR2 is FQNEAQ (reference sequence). The CDR3 sequence is CASRAGTGGSGANVLTF. DNA of the CDR3: TGTGCCAGCAGAGCCGGGACAGGGGGCTCTGGGGCCAACGTCCTGACTTTC.

The rearrangement links TRBV25-1 to TRBJ1-2; D is undetermined. CDR1 and CDR2 from the germline V gene are MGHDK and SYGVNS. The germline V and J ends were trimmed by 1 base and 7 bases, with 13 bases remaining between them. The CDR3 covers 14 residues. CDR3 sequence reads: CASSESEGWAGYTF. CDR3 coding DNA: TGTGCCAGCAGTGAATCGGAGGGCTGGGCTGGCTACACCTTC.

The gene calls are TRBV9 and TRBJ2-1; 15 bases agree with TRBD2. V shed 0 bases and J 7 bases; nucleotides not matched to a gene: 5. In germline, CDR1 is SGDLS, CDR2 YYNGEE. This CDR3 spans 17 amino acids. CDR3: CASSVVSGTSGRNEQFF. CDR3 coding DNA: TGTGCCAGCAGCGTAGTGTCGGGGACTAGCGGGAGGAATGAGCAGTTCTTC. The whole variable domain, remainder taken from reference TRBV9 and TRBJ2-1, is DSGVTQTPKHLITATGQRVTLRCSPRSGDLSVYWYQQSLDQGLQFLIQYYNGEERAKGNILERFSAQQFPDLHSELNLSSLELGDSALYFCASSVVSGTSGRNEQFFGPGTRLTVL.

This clone was picked up one time. This chain links TRBV9 with TRBJ1-4; D is unclear. The germline gives CDR1 SGDLS, CDR2 YYNGEE. The CDR3 is 17 amino acids. V was pared by 1 base and J by 4 bases, with 17 bases between. Written as DNA, the CDR3 is TGTGCCAGCAGCGTACAGTCTTTTTCGGCGGTTAATGAAAAACTGTTTTTT. This encodes CASSVQSFSAVNEKLFF.

This clone has a handful of counts. This chain's CDR3 is CASDPGLAGLRGEQFF. The DNA for the CDR3 is TGTGCTAGTGACCCGGGACTAGCGGGCCTAAGGGGTGAGCAGTTCTTC. This chain links TRBV12-5 with TRBJ2-1; TRBD2 aligns across 12 bases. Per the germline V gene, CDR1 is LGHNT and CDR2 is FRNRAP. Germline trimming cut 7 bases from V and 9 bases from J; bases unmatched to any gene: 13. The CDR3 is made up of 16 amino acids.

Points on this clone: The junction departs from germline at one end; a sequencing error may be responsible. The chain recombines TRBV7-9 with TRBJ2-2; 12 bases are shared with TRBD1. Per germline, CDR1 SEHNR and CDR2 FQNEAQ (reference sequence). The CDR3 runs 15 residues. In DNA form, the CDR3 reads TGTTCCAGCAGCCTGGGACAGGGGGCCACCGGGGAGCTGTTTTTT. This translates into CSSSLGQGATGELFF.

The chain has TRBV14 and TRBJ1-1; tentatively, D is TRBD1 (5 bases). The CDR3 runs 13 residues. V lost 6 bases and J 7 bases, leaving 15 bases between the germline ends. Germline loops: CDR1 SGHDN, CDR2 FVKESK. CDR3 loop: CASSRGLFLEAFF. Here the CDR3 DNA reads TGTGCCAGCAGTCGGGGACTCTTTCTTGAAGCTTTCTTT.

CDR3: CASSNGGSLREQFF. The CDR3 DNA is TGTGCCAGCAGCAACGGGGGGAGCCTACGGGAGCAGTTCTTC. V gene TRBV7-9 combines with J gene TRBJ2-1; 7 bases map to TRBD2. Germline CDR1 and CDR2: SEHNR and FQNEAQ (reference sequence). This CDR3 spans 14 amino acids. Unmatched junction bases numbered 11, after V lost 5 bases and J lost 10 bases.

The rearrangement links TRBV7-9 to TRBJ1-1; D not resolved. This CDR3 has 15 amino acids. Trimming cost V 8 bases and J 3 bases, with 19 bases left between them. CDR1 and CDR2 (germline): SEHNR, FQNEAQ (reference sequence). The DNA of the CDR3 is TGTGCCAGCGCCTCACTTAGATCCACCCACACTGAAGCTTTCTTT. It is translated as CASASLRSTHTEAFF. The full variable domain, its missing parts supplied by reference TRBV7-9 and TRBJ1-1, is DTGVSQNPRHKITKRGQNVTFRCDPISEHNRLYWYRQTLGQGPEFLTYFQNEAQLEKSRLLSDRFSAERPKGSFSTLEIQRTEQGDSAMYLCASASLRSTHTEAFFGQGTRLTVV.

The V and J genes are TRBV11-2 and TRBJ1-1; no clear D. Germline CDR1 SGHAT, CDR2 FQNNGV. The CDR3 is made up of 15 amino acids. V lost 5 bases to trimming and J lost 3 bases, with 16 bases between them. The CDR3, as DNA: TGTGCCAGCAGCCCTGGGGAGGGTTGGGACACTGAAGCTTTCTTT. This encodes CASSPGEGWDTEAFF.

CDR3 DNA sequence: TGTGCCAGCTCACCCGTACCCGGGACAGGGGGCGCTTACACTGAAGCTTTCTTT. Amino acids: CASSPVPGTGGAYTEAFF. The chain recombines TRBV18 with TRBJ1-1, with 12 positions matching TRBD1. Per the germline V gene, CDR1 is KGHSH and CDR2 is LQKENI. The CDR3 is made up of 18 amino acids. V trimming: 3 bases; J trimming: 3 bases; junction bases outside the gene matches: 11.

The rearrangement uses TRBV10-3 and TRBJ2-3; D possibly corresponds to TRBD1 (6 bases). Trimming took off 8 bases at V and 2 bases at J, with 20 bases between the two ends. CDR1 and CDR2 (germline): ENHRY, SYGVKD. CDR3 length: 16 residues. The CDR3 sequence is CAIGTDKGQLTDTQYF. CDR3 coding DNA: TGTGCCATCGGAACCGATAAAGGACAGCTCACAGATACGCAGTATTTT.

In DNA, the CDR3 is TGTGCCACAGGGGAGCCCGGGGAGCTGTTTTTT. Its protein product is CATGEPGELFF. V gene TRBV2 combines with J gene TRBJ2-2; tentatively, D is TRBD1 (6 bases). V lost 10 bases and J lost 6, with 9 bases in between. Germline CDR1 and CDR2: SNHLY and FYNNEI. The CDR3 is 11 residues long.

This clone was observed once. Different DNA sequences within this sample yield the same CDR3. The V call is TRBV5-1, the J call TRBJ2-7; 11 bases match TRBD1. CDR1 is SGHRS and CDR2 is YFSETQ in the germline V gene. This CDR3 has 14 residues. The V gene end was trimmed by 2 bases and the J gene end by 3 bases; junction bases not matched to a gene: 1. CDR3 in amino acids: CASSFGTGGYEQYF. CDR3 nucleotides: TGCGCCAGCAGCTTTGGGACAGGGGGCTACGAGCAGTACTTC.

This rearrangement joins TRBV10-3 to TRBJ2-7, with 7 bases matching TRBD1. V dropped 6 bases and J dropped 2; count of bases not matched to a gene: 4. CDR3 length equals 13 residues. CDR1 is ENHRY, CDR2 SYGVKD, per germline. CDR3 sequence reads: CAIRGQLAYEQYF. CDR3 bases: TGTGCCATCAGGGGACAGCTTGCCTACGAGCAGTACTTC.

The chain combines TRBV4-3 with TRBJ2-7; D is unclear. V shed 0 bases and J shed 3 bases, with 9 bases lying between them. This CDR3 comprises 14 residues. Germline CDR1 is LGHNA and CDR2 is YSLEER. In DNA, the CDR3 is TGCGCCAGCAGCCAAGAGTTAGCTTTCTACGAGCAGTACTTC. It is translated as CASSQELAFYEQYF.

This clone has just one count. The rearrangement uses TRBV19 and TRBJ1-1, with no clear D. Germline CDR1 LNHDA, CDR2 SQIVND (reference sequence). V shed 6 bases and J shed 7 bases, with 18 bases lying between them. This CDR3 contains 14 residues. The CDR3 coding sequence is TGTGCCAGTAGCCGACTTATTCATGAGGGTGAAGCTTTCTTT. Protein sequence: CASSRLIHEGEAFF.

This chain joins TRBV7-2 and TRBJ2-7, with 7 bases identical to TRBD1. V was pared by 2 bases and J by 3 bases, with 4 bases of the junction left unmatched. The germline V gene has CDR1 SGHTA and CDR2 FQGNSA. The CDR3 loop spans 14 amino acids. CDR3 in DNA: TGTGCCAGCAGCTTAACAAGGGACAGCTACGAGCAGTACTTC. This gives the protein CASSLTRDSYEQYF.

The sample holds a few counts of this clone. The chain has TRBV30 and TRBJ2-7; 9 bases map to TRBD1. The J segment lost 4 bases and the V segment lost 2 bases, leaving 9 bases of the junction unmatched. CDR1 is GTSNPN, CDR2 SVGIG, per germline (reference sequence). CDR3 length: 15 residues. CDR3 nucleotides: TGTGCCTGGAGTATCTACGGGACAGGGTCGTACGAGCAGTACTTC. Translation gives CAWSIYGTGSYEQYF.

This clone was recorded a few times. The rearrangement links TRBV9 to TRBJ2-5, with 10 bases identical to TRBD1. Germline CDR1 SGDLS, CDR2 YYNGEE. The CDR3 contains 14 residues. Trimming at V came to 4 bases and at J to 5 bases, leaving 5 bases not matched to a gene. The CDR3 region is CASSQTGGGETQYF. CDR3 sequence (DNA): TGTGCCAGCAGCCAGACAGGGGGCGGGGAGACCCAGTACTTC.

This clone was seen more than once but under ten times. This chain connects TRBV2 to TRBJ1-1, with a possible D match to TRBD1 (5 bases). Germline V gene sequence: CDR1 SNHLY, CDR2 FYNNEI. The V end was cut by 7 bases, the J end by 2 bases, with 20 bases between. The CDR3 is 16 amino acids. The CDR3 region is CASIIGGVTSNTEAFF. The CDR3, as DNA: TGTGCCAGCATCATTGGGGGGGTAACCTCAAACACTGAAGCTTTCTTT.

Only a few counts were recorded for this clone. This chain connects TRBV19 to TRBJ2-7; 10 nucleotides align to TRBD1. V shed 5 bases, J shed 2 bases, and the junction held 12 bases outside the gene matches. Germline CDR1 is LNHDA and CDR2 is SQIVND (reference sequence). CDR3 length: 17 residues. CDR3 in amino acids: CASSASLTGTGAYEQYF. The CDR3 coding sequence is TGTGCCAGTAGTGCTTCCCTTACCGGGACAGGGGCCTACGAGCAGTACTTC. Filled out from reference TRBV19 and TRBJ2-7, the complete variable domain reads DGGITQSPKYLFRKEGQNVTLSCEQNLNHDAMYWYRQDPGQGLRLIYYSQIVNDFQKGDIAEGYSVSREKKESFPLTVTSAQKNPTAFYLCASSASLTGTGAYEQYFGPGTRLTVT.

The chain uses TRBV2 and TRBJ2-7; 7 bases agree with TRBD1. Germline V lookup: CDR1 SNHLY, CDR2 FYNNEI. This CDR3 is built from 15 residues. V lost 4 bases to trimming and J lost 2 bases; unmatched junction nucleotides: 8. This CDR3 is CASSGQGQITYEQYF. DNA of the CDR3: TGTGCCAGCAGTGGTCAGGGACAGATCACCTACGAGCAGTACTTC.

This clone appeared a single time. The rearrangement joins TRBV27 to TRBJ2-1; 11 bases line up with TRBD2. The CDR3 has 15 amino acids. V was pared by 5 bases and J by 7 bases, with 7 bases of the junction left unmatched. Germline V lookup: CDR1 MNHEY, CDR2 SMNVEV (reference sequence). CDR3 in DNA: TGTGCCAGCAGTAAAACTAGCGGGGGAAATAATGAGCAGTTCTTC. Protein: CASSKTSGGNNEQFF.

The J gene is TRBJ1-2, the V gene TRBV9; D is possibly TRBD1 (6 bases). Germline CDR1 reads SGDLS; CDR2 reads YYNGEE. The CDR3 has 15 amino acids. The V end lost 3 bases, the J end lost 8 bases, and 20 bases lay between the germline ends. The CDR3 protein is CASSATSGTINGYTF. Written as DNA, the CDR3 is TGTGCCAGCAGCGCCACGTCCGGGACAATTAACGGCTACACCTTC.